The clone carrying this T cell receptor (beta chain) was observed a handful of times. The antigen is undetermined. The data belong to a study of T-cell reconstitution after alpha-beta-depleted transplantation in children. Unique molecular identifiers featured in how the TCRbeta library was prepared. TCRdb used MiXCR to reprocess the PCR reads, holding one entry per CDR3 protein. The sample includes some 440,000 distinct CDR3 sequences, under 20% seen only once; the top ten take under 30%. Study-wide points: One year post-transplant, T-cell counts and diversity were largely derived from T cells produced anew. The study traced high day-60 TCRbeta diversity in some patients to surviving recipient T cells and thymic progenitors. It was reported that alpha-beta T cells came from several hundred expanded graft clones (about two months after transplant).

The CDR3 is 16 residues long. The ends were cut back, 0 bases at V and 2 bases at J, with 13 bases in the middle. Per the germline V gene, CDR1 is LGHNA and CDR2 is YSLEER. The sample in question was PBMCs, mostly from graft donor cells, obtained 360 days after TCRalphabeta/CD19-depleted stem cell transplant. This sequence joins TRBV4-3 and TRBJ2-5, with D perhaps TRBD1 (5 bases). The sequence was obtained from a boy in the first two years of life who had a stem cell transplant for Wiskott-Aldrich syndrome, so the T cells may come from the graft donor. The DNA for the CDR3 is TGCGCCAGCAGCCAAGATCTCAAGGGGAATCAAGAGACCCAGTACTTC. Protein sequence: CASSQDLKGNQETQYF.